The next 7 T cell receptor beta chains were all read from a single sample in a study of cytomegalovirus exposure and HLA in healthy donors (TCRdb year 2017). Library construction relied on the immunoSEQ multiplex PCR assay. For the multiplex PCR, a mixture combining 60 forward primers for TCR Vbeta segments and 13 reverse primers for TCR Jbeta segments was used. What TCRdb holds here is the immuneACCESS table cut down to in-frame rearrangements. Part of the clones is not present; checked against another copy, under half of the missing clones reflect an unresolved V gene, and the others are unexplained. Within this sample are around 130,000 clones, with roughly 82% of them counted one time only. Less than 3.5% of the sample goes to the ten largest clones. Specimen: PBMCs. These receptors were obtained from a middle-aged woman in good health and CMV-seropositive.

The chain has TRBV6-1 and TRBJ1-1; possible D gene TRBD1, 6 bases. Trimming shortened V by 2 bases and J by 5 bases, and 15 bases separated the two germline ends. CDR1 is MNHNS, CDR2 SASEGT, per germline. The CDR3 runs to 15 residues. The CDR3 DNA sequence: TGTGCCAGCAGTGAACACGGACAGCGCAGGACTGAAGCTTTCTTT. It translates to CASSEHGQRRTEAFF.

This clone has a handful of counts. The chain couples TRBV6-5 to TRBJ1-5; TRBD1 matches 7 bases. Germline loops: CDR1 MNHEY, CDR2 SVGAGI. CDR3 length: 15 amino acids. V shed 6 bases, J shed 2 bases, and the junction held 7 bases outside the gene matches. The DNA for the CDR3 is TGTGCCAGCAGCTCTGACACAGGGGGCAATCAGCCCCAGCATTTT. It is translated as CASSSDTGGNQPQHF.

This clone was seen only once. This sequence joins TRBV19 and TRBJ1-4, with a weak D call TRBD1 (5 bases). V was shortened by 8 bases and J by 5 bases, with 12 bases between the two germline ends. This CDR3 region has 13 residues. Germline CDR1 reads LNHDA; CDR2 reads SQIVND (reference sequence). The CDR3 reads CASSDISNEKLFF. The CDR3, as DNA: TGTGCCAGTTCGGACATATCGAATGAAAAACTGTTTTTT. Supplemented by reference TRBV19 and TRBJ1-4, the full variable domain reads DGGITQSPKYLFRKEGQNVTLSCEQNLNHDAMYWYRQDPGQGLRLIYYSQIVNDFQKGDIAEGYSVSREKKESFPLTVTSAQKNPTAFYLCASSDISNEKLFFGSGTQLSVL.

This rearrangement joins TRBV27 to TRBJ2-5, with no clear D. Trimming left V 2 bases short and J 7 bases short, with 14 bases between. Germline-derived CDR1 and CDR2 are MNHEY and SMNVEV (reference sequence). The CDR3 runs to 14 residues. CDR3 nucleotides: TGTGCCAGCAGTTTAGGGCTTGGTGAAGGGACCCAGTACTTC. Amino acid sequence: CASSLGLGEGTQYF.

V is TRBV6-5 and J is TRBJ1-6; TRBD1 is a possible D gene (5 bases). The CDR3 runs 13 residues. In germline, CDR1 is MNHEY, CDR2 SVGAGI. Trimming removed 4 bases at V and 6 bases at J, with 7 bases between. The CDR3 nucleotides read TGTGCCAGCAGTTTAGACAGTAATTCACCCCTCCACTTT. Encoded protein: CASSLDSNSPLHF.

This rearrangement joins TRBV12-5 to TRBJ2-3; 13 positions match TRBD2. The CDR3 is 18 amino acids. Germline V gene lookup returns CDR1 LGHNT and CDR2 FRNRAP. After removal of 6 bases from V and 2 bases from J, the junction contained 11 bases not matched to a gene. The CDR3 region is CASGAKQTSGGPTDTQYF. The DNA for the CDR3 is TGTGCTAGTGGCGCGAAACAGACTAGCGGGGGGCCCACAGATACGCAGTATTTT.

The CDR3 is CARSLVIAGGYTF. CDR3 bases: TGTGCCAGAAGCTTGGTCATAGCGGGTGGCTACACCTTC. The chain recombines TRBV5-3 with TRBJ1-2; D is ambiguous. TRBV5-3 is recorded as an ORF, its role being uncertain. The CDR3 contains 13 residues. Trimming stripped 0 bases from V and 7 bases from J, with 10 bases between.